This T cell receptor beta chain came from a study of response to subunit inactivated influenza vaccine. Study-level findings and limits: Authors suggested each seasonal flu vaccination may recruit only limited numbers of new T cells.

This clonotype was observed many times. What it recognizes is unknown. The CDR3 runs 15 residues. V was pared by 5 bases and J by 2 bases, with 14 bases between. The germline gives CDR1 SGHVS, CDR2 FQNEAQ. Each CDR3 protein gets one entry after TCRdb re-called the RT-PCR reads with MiXCR. The sample carries hundreds of thousands of distinct CDR3 sequences, approximately 15% recorded once. The J gene is TRBJ2-3, the V gene TRBV7-8, with D possibly being TRBD2 (6 bases). The sample here was PBMCs from blood, taken around two weeks before vaccination. The clonotype comes from a man aged 45 to 65 who received an inactivated influenza vaccine. The CDR3 DNA sequence: TGTGCCAGCAGCGTAGACTGGGGGGTCACAGATACGCAGTATTTT. Its translation: CASSVDWGVTDTQYF.